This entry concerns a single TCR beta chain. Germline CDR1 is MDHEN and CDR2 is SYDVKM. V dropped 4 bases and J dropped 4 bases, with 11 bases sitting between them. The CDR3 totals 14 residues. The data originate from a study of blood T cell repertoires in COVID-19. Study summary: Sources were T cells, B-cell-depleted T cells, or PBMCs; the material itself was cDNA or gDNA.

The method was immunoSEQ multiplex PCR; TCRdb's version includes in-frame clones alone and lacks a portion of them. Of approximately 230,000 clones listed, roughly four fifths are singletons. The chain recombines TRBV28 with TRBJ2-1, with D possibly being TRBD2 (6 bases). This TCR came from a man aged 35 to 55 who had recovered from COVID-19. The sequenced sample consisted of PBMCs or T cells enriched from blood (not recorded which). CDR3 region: CASSWGLDYNEQFF. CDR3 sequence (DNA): TGTGCCAGCAGTTGGGGACTCGATTACAATGAGCAGTTCTTC. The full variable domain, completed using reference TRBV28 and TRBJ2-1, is DVKVTQSSRYLVKRTGEKVFLECVQDMDHENMFWYRQDPGLGLRLIYFSYDVKMKEKGDIPEGYSVSREKKERFSLILESASTNQTSMYLCASSWGLDYNEQFFGPGTRLTVL.